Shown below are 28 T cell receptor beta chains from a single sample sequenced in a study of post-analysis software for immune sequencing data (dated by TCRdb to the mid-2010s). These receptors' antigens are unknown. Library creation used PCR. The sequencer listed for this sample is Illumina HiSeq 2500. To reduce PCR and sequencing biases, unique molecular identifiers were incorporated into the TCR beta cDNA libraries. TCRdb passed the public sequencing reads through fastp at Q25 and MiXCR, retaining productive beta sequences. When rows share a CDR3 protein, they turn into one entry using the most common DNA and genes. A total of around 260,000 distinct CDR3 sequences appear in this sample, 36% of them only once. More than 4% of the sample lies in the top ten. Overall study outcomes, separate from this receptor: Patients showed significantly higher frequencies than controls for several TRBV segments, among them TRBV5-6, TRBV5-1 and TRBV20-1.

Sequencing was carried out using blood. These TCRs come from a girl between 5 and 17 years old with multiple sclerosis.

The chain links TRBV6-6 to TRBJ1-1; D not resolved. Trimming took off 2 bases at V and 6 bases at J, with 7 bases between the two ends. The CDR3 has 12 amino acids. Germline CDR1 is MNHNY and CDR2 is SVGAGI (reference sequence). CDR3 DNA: TGTGCCAGCAGTTACGGCCGGGCTGAAGCTTTCTTT. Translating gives CASSYGRAEAFF.

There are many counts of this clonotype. For the CDR3, the DNA is TGTGCCAGCAGCCTCACCCGGGGGCAGCGCGCTAACTATGGCTACACCTTC. Its translation is CASSLTRGQRANYGYTF. The V and J genes are TRBV11-2 and TRBJ1-2; tentative D call: TRBD1 (6 bases). The CDR3 length is 17 residues. Trimming shortened V by 5 bases and J by 0 bases, and 19 bases separated the two germline ends. Germline CDR1 is SGHAT and CDR2 is FQNNGV.

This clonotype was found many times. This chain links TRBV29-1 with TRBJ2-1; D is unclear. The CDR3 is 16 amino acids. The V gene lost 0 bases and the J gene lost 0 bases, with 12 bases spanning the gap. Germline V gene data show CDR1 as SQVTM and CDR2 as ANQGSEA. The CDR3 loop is CSVEDQSVSSYNEQFF. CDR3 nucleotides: TGCAGCGTTGAAGATCAAAGCGTTAGCTCCTACAATGAGCAGTTCTTC.

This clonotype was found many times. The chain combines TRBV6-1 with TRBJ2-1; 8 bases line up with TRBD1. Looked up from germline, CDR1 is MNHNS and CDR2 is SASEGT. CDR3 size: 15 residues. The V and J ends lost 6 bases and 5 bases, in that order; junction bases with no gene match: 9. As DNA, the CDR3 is TGTGCCAGCAGCTTTGGACAGGGTCAGGACAATGAGCAGTTCTTC. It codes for CASSFGQGQDNEQFF.

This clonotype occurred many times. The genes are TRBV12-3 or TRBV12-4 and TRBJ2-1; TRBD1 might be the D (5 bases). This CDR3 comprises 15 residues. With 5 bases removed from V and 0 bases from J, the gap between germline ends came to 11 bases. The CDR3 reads CASSDDSSSYNEQFF. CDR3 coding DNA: TGTGCCAGCAGTGACGACAGTAGCTCCTACAATGAGCAGTTCTTC.

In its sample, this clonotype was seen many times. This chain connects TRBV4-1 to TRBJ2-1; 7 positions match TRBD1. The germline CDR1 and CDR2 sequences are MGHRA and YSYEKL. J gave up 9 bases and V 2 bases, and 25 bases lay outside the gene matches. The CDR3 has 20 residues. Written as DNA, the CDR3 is TGCGCCAGCAGCCAACCCGAACAGGGGCTTGGGCCCCCCGGGACGAGTGAGCAGTTCTTC. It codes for CASSQPEQGLGPPGTSEQFF.

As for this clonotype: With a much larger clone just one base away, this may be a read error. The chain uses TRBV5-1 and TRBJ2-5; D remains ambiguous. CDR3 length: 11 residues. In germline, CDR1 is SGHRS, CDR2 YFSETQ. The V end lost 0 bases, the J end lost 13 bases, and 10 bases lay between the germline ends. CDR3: CASSLEVVRYF. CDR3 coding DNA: TGCGCCAGCAGCTTGGAAGTGGTTCGGTACTTC.

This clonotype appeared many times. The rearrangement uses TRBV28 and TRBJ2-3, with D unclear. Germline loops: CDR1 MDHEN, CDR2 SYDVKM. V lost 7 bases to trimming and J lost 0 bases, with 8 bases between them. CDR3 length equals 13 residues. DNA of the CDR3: TGTGCCAGCAAGCCCCCTAGCACAGATACGCAGTATTTT. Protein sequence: CASKPPSTDTQYF.

CDR3 in DNA: TGTGCCAGCAGTTACTGGGCCCCAACCGGGGAGCTGTTTTTT. Its protein is CASSYWAPTGELFF. The chain employs TRBV6-5 and TRBJ2-2; D ambiguous. The CDR3 is made up of 14 amino acids. CDR1 is MNHEY, CDR2 SVGAGI, per germline. Trimming stripped 1 base from V and 5 bases from J, with 8 bases between.

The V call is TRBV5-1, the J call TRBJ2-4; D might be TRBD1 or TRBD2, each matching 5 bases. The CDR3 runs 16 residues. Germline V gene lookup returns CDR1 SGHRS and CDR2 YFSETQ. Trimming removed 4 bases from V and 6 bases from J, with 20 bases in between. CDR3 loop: CASSPGTATQGNIQYF. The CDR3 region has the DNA TGCGCCAGCAGCCCTGGGACCGCCACCCAGGGAAACATTCAGTACTTC.

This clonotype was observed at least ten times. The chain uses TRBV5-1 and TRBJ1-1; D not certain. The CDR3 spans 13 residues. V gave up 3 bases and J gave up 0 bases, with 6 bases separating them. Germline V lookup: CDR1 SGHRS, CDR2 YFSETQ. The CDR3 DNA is TGCGCCAGCAGCTCGGATATGAACACTGAAGCTTTCTTT. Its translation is CASSSDMNTEAFF.

In nucleotides, the CDR3 is TGCAGCGTTGAGCTAGCGGGAGTGATAGAGACCCAGTACTTC. This translates into CSVELAGVIETQYF. The chain combines TRBV29-1 with TRBJ2-4; 10 positions match TRBD2. Near its end, the DNA agrees better with TRBJ2-5, so the J call may be wrong. From germline, CDR1 is SQVTM and CDR2 ANQGSEA. There are 14 residues in the CDR3.

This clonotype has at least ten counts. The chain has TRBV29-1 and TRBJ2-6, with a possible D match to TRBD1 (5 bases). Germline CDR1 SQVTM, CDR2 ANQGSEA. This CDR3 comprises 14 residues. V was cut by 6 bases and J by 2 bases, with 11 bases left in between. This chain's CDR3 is CSVGHSAGANVLTF. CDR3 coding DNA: TGCAGCGTCGGACACAGCGCTGGGGCCAACGTCCTGACTTTC.

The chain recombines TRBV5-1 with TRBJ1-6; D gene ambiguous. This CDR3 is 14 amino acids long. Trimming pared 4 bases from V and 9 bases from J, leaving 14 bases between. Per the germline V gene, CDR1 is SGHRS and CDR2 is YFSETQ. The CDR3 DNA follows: TGCGCCAGCAGCCCTTTGGGGTCCGGTTCACCCCTCCACTTT. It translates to CASSPLGSGSPLHF.

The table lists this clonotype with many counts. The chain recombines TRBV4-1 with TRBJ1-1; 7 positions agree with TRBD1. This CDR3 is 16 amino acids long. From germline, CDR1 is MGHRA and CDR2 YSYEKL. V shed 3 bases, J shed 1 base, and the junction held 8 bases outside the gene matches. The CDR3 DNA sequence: TGCGCCAGCAGCCAGGGACGACAGGGTAAGAACACTGAAGCTTTCTTT. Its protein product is CASSQGRQGKNTEAFF.

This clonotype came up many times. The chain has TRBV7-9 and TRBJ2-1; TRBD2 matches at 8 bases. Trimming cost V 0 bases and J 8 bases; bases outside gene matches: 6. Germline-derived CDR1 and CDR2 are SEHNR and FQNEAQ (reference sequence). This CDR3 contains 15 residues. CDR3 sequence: CASSLAGLVGHEQFF. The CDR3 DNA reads TGTGCCAGCAGCTTAGCGGGACTAGTTGGCCATGAGCAGTTCTTC.

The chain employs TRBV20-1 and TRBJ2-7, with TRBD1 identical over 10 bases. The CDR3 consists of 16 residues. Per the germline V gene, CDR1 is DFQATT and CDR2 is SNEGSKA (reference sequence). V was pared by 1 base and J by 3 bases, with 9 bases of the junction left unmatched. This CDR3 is CSARVAGTGDIYEQYF. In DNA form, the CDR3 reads TGCAGTGCTAGAGTCGCCGGGACAGGGGATATCTACGAGCAGTACTTC.

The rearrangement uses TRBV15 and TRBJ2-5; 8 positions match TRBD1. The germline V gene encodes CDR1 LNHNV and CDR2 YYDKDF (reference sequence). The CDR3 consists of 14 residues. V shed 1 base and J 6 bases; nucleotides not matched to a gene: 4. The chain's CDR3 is CATSRADREKTQYF. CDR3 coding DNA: TGTGCCACCAGCAGAGCGGACAGGGAGAAGACCCAGTACTTC. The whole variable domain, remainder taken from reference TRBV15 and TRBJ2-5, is DAMVIQNPRYQVTQFGKPVTLSCSQTLNHNVMYWYQQKSSQAPKLLFHYYDKDFNNEADTPDNFQSRRPNTSFCFLDIRSPGLGDTAMYLCATSRADREKTQYFGPGTRLLVL.

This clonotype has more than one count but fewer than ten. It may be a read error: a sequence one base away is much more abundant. The CDR3 DNA sequence: TGCAGTGCTAGAGGGCTAGCGGGGGGGAATGAGCAGTACTTC. Amino acid sequence: CSARGLAGGNEQYF. The rearrangement uses TRBV20-1 and TRBJ2-5; TRBD2 matches at 12 bases. V lost 1 base to trimming and J lost 11 bases; unmatched junction nucleotides: 8. CDR3 length: 14 residues. Germline V gene lookup returns CDR1 DFQATT and CDR2 SNEGSKA (reference sequence).

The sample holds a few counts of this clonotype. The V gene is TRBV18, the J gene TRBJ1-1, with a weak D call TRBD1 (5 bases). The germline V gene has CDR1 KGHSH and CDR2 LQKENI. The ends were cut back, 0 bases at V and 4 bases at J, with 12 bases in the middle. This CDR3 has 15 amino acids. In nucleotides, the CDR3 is TGTGCCAGCTCACCACCGAACGGCGGGGGCACTGAAGCTTTCTTT. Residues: CASSPPNGGGTEAFF.

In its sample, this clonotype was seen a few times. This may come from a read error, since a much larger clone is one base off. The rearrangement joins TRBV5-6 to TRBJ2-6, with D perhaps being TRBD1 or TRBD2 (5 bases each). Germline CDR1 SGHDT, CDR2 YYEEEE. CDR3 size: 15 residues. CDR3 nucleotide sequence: TGTGCCAGCAGCCTGAGGGCCTCTGGGGCCAACGTCCGGACTTTC. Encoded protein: CASSLRASGANVRTF.

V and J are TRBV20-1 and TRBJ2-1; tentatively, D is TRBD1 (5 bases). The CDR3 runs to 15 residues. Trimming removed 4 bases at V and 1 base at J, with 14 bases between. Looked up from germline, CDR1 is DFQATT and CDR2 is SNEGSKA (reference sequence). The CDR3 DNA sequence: TGCAGTGCTATTGGACACGCCGCTTCCTACAATGAGCAGTTCTTC. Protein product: CSAIGHAASYNEQFF.

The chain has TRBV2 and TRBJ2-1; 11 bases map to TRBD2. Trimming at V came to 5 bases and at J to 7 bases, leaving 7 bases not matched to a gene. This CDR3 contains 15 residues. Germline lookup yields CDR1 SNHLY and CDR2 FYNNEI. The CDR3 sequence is CASSLSGGAGNEQFF. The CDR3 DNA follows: TGTGCCAGCAGTCTTAGCGGGGGGGCTGGGAATGAGCAGTTCTTC.

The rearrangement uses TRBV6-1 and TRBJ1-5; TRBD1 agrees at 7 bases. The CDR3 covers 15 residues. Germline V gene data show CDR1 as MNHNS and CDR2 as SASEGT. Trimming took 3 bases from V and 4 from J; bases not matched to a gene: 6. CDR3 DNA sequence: TGTGCCAGCAGTGAGCAGGGGGTCGGGAATCAGCCCCAGCATTTT. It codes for CASSEQGVGNQPQHF.

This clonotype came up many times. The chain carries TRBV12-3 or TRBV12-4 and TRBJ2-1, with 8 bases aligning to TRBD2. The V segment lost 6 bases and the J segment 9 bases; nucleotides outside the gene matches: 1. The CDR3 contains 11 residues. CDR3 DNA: TGTGCCAGCAGGAGCGGGGGTGAGCAGTTCTTC. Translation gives CASRSGGEQFF.

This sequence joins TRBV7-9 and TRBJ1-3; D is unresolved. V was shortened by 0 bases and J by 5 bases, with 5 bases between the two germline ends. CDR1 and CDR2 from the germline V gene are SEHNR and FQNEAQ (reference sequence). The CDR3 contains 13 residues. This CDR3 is CASSLAGRNTIYF. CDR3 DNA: TGTGCCAGCAGCTTAGCTGGGCGAAACACCATATATTTT.

The CDR3 nucleotides are TGTGCCAGCAGCTTGACAGGGGGCCGCGGCACCGGGGAGCTGTTTTTT. This codes for CASSLTGGRGTGELFF. This rearrangement joins TRBV7-3 to TRBJ2-2; 10 nucleotides align to TRBD1. Germline CDR1 SGHTA, CDR2 FQGTGA. This CDR3 region has 16 residues. V lost 3 bases and J lost 4; bases outside the gene matches: 5. Looking up the rest from reference TRBV7-3 and TRBJ2-2 gives the full variable domain: GAGVSQTPSNKVTEKGKYVELRCDPISGHTALYWYRQSLGQGPEFLIYFQGTGAADDSGLPNDRFFAVRPEGSVSTLKIQRTERGDSAVYLCASSLTGGRGTGELFFGEGSRLTVL.

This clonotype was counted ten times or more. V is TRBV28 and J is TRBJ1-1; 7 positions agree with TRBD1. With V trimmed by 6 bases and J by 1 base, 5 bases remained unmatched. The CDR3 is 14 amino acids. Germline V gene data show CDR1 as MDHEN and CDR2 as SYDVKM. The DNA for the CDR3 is TGTGCCAGCAGAGCAGGGGGGACGAACACTGAAGCTTTCTTT. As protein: CASRAGGTNTEAFF.